These 19 T cell receptor beta chains came from one sample sequenced in a study of T cell responses to AZD1222 COVID-19 vaccine. TCRdb's copy holds only in-frame clones and misses some; the assay was immunoSEQ multiplex PCR. The sample has about 120,000 clones; about 90% are singletons. The material was peripheral blood, obtained on day 0 of AZD1222 vaccination. These receptors all stem from an adult in good health.

A few counts support this clone. V gene TRBV6-5 combines with J gene TRBJ1-2; tentative D call: TRBD1 (6 bases). Germline V gene sequence: CDR1 MNHEY, CDR2 SVGAGI. The CDR3 sequence is 13 residues long. Trimming stripped 7 bases from V and 5 bases from J, with 14 bases between. As DNA, the CDR3 is TGTGCCAGCACCCTCGGGACACCTTATGGCTACACCTTC. Residues: CASTLGTPYGYTF.

V usage is TRBV2 and J usage is TRBJ1-5; tentatively, D is TRBD1 (5 bases). Trimming took 6 bases from V and 7 from J, leaving 19 bases between them. The CDR3 spans 15 residues. Germline CDR1 and CDR2: SNHLY and FYNNEI. CDR3 in DNA: TGTGCCAGCAGAGAGGACCCTCAAGGGGTACAGCCCCAGCATTTT. This codes for CASREDPQGVQPQHF.

The chain employs TRBV24-1 and TRBJ2-1; 10 positions match TRBD1. Trimming at V came to 4 bases and at J to 5 bases, leaving 7 bases not matched to a gene. The CDR3 consists of 16 residues. The germline CDR1 and CDR2 sequences are KGHDR and SFDVKD. The CDR3 region has the DNA TGTGCCACCAGTGACCGGGGACAGGGGCGTAACAATGAGCAGTTCTTC. Protein product: CATSDRGQGRNNEQFF.

The CDR3 region has the DNA TGTGCCATCAGTGAGGGAGGGGTTTTAGCTAACTATGGCTACACCTTC. Its protein is CAISEGGVLANYGYTF. V usage is TRBV10-3 and J usage is TRBJ1-2, with D possibly being TRBD1 (5 bases). V was shortened by 2 bases and J by 0 bases, with 13 bases between the two germline ends. The germline gives CDR1 ENHRY, CDR2 SYGVKD. CDR3 length equals 16 residues.

The chain is built from TRBV30 and TRBJ1-3; the D is unclear. Per the germline V gene, CDR1 is GTSNPN and CDR2 is SVGIG (reference sequence). The germline V and J ends were trimmed by 3 bases and 4 bases, with 10 bases remaining between them. There are 13 residues in the CDR3. CDR3 coding DNA: TGTGCCTGGAGCCTAGGAGCGGGAAACACCATATATTTT. It yields the protein CAWSLGAGNTIYF.

This chain links TRBV28 with TRBJ2-6; D perhaps matches TRBD1 (6 bases). V dropped 5 bases and J dropped 2 bases, with 13 bases sitting between them. Germline-derived CDR1 and CDR2 are MDHEN and SYDVKM. This CDR3 region has 16 residues. The CDR3, as DNA: TGTGCCAGCAGTGAAGGGGGTCGCCCTGGGGCCAACGTCCTGACTTTC. Protein: CASSEGGRPGANVLTF.

V is TRBV18 and J is TRBJ2-7; D unresolved. The V gene's germline CDR1 is KGHSH and CDR2 LQKENI. The V end lost 6 bases, the J end lost 2 bases, and 11 bases lay between the germline ends. This CDR3 has 13 amino acids. CDR3 residues: CASSLYTAYEQYF. CDR3 nucleotide sequence: TGTGCCAGCTCCTTATACACGGCCTACGAGCAGTACTTC.

The rearrangement links TRBV7-8 to TRBJ1-5; D not resolved. The germline CDR1 and CDR2 sequences are SGHVS and FQNEAQ. The length of the CDR3 is 17 residues. Between the trimmed V and J ends, which lost 0 bases and 6 bases, there was a span of 18 bases. This CDR3 is CASSLAWRRPEGQPQHF. DNA of the CDR3: TGTGCCAGCAGCTTAGCTTGGAGACGTCCCGAAGGTCAGCCCCAGCATTTT.

The gene calls are TRBV6-5 and TRBJ1-4; a weak D match, TRBD1 (6 bases). CDR1 and CDR2 (germline): MNHEY, SVGAGI. Between the trimmed V and J ends, which lost 5 bases and 1 base, there was a span of 11 bases. CDR3 length equals 15 residues. CDR3 protein: CASSRDRLTNEKLFF. The CDR3, as DNA: TGTGCCAGCAGTCGCGACAGGCTAACTAATGAAAAACTGTTTTTT.

The chain combines TRBV7-8 with TRBJ1-1; 7 nucleotides agree with TRBD1. The length of the CDR3 is 12 residues. Germline lookup yields CDR1 SGHVS and CDR2 FQNEAQ. The V gene end was trimmed by 5 bases and the J gene end by 4 bases; junction bases not matched to a gene: 1. The CDR3 reads CASSTGVTEAFF. The CDR3 DNA is TGTGCCAGCAGCACAGGGGTCACTGAAGCTTTCTTT.

The chain joins TRBV28 to TRBJ1-1; D call uncertain. This CDR3 is 14 amino acids long. V was shortened by 2 bases and J by 5 bases, with 12 bases between the two germline ends. The V gene's germline CDR1 is MDHEN and CDR2 SYDVKM. The CDR3 sequence is CASSLEAVETEAFF. The CDR3 DNA reads TGTGCCAGCAGTTTAGAAGCGGTGGAGACTGAAGCTTTCTTT.

The chain combines TRBV7-6 with TRBJ2-3; 15 bases are a match to TRBD2. The germline CDR1 and CDR2 sequences are SGHVS and FNYEAQ. With 5 bases clipped from V and 7 bases from J, the junction kept 13 bases outside the gene matches. This CDR3 region has 18 residues. The CDR3 DNA follows: TGTGCCAGCAGCCAGGGACTAGCGGGGGGCCCATCCACGAATACGCAGTATTTT. This encodes CASSQGLAGGPSTNTQYF.

The rearrangement links TRBV9 to TRBJ2-5; the D gene is possibly TRBD1 (6 bases). Trimming shortened V by 0 bases and J by 1 base, and 10 bases separated the two germline ends. CDR3 length: 15 residues. Germline values: CDR1 SGDLS, CDR2 YYNGEE. The CDR3 loop is CASSVVAGAQETQYF. Here the CDR3 DNA reads TGTGCCAGCAGCGTAGTAGCAGGGGCCCAAGAGACCCAGTACTTC.

CDR3 amino acids: CASSITDNYGYTF. The CDR3 DNA sequence: TGTGCCAGTAGTATCACGGATAACTATGGCTACACCTTC. This chain links TRBV19 with TRBJ1-2; D remains ambiguous. CDR1 and CDR2 (germline): LNHDA, SQIVND (reference sequence). The CDR3 has 13 amino acids. Between the trimmed V and J ends, which lost 3 bases and 1 base, there was a span of 6 bases.

This clone was seen only once. The V and J genes are TRBV6-5 and TRBJ1-5, with 12 bases that match TRBD1. V trimming: 6 bases; J trimming: 7 bases; junction bases outside the gene matches: 7. CDR3 length: 15 residues. The germline V gene encodes CDR1 MNHEY and CDR2 SVGAGI. CDR3 nucleotides: TGTGCCAGCAGGGGGACAGGGGGCGTAGGACAGCCCCAGCATTTT. Translation: CASRGTGGVGQPQHF.

The rearrangement uses TRBV7-2 and TRBJ2-1, with D maybe TRBD1 (6 bases). Germline loops: CDR1 SGHTA, CDR2 FQGNSA. This CDR3 comprises 13 residues. V dropped 5 bases and J dropped 4 bases, with 9 bases sitting between them. The CDR3 region has the DNA TGTGCCAGCAGCACAGGGTGGTACAATGAGCAGTTCTTC. Its translation is CASSTGWYNEQFF.

In this sample, this clone turned up once. The chain recombines TRBV2 with TRBJ2-7, with unresolved D. The V end was cut by 5 bases, the J end by 2 bases, with 10 bases between. Per germline, CDR1 SNHLY and CDR2 FYNNEI. This CDR3 has 13 residues. The CDR3 is CASSNARTYEQYF. The CDR3, as DNA: TGTGCCAGCAGTAACGCGAGGACCTACGAGCAGTACTTC.

The V gene is TRBV5-6, the J gene TRBJ2-2; D not certain. Germline V gene lookup returns CDR1 SGHDT and CDR2 YYEEEE. The CDR3 extends over 16 amino acids. Trimming shortened V by 0 bases and J by 1 base, and 10 bases separated the two germline ends. The CDR3 spells CASSLASLKNTGELFF. The CDR3 bases are TGTGCCAGCAGCTTGGCGAGCCTAAAGAACACCGGGGAGCTGTTTTTT.

The CDR3 region is CASSVTGSSYNEQFF. For the CDR3, the DNA is TGTGCCAGCAGCGTTACAGGGAGCTCCTACAATGAGCAGTTCTTC. The gene calls are TRBV9 and TRBJ2-1; a weak D match, TRBD1 (6 bases). Germline lookup yields CDR1 SGDLS and CDR2 YYNGEE. The CDR3 loop spans 15 amino acids. The V end was cut by 2 bases, the J end by 0 bases, with 9 bases between.